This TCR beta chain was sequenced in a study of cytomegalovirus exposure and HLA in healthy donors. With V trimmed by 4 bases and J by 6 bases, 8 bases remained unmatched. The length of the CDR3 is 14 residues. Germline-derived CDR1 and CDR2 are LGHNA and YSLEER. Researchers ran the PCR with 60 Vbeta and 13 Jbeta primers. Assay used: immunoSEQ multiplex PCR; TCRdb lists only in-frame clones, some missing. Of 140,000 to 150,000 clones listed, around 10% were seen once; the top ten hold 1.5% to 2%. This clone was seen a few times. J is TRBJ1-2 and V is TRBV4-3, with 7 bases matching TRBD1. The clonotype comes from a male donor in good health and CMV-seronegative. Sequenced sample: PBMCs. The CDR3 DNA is TGCGCCAGCAGCCCACTTAAGGGGGCCAATGGCTACACCTTC. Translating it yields CASSPLKGANGYTF.